The 9 T cell receptor beta chains listed next were all sequenced from one sample in a study of blood T cell repertoires in COVID-19. TCRdb's table, derived via immunoSEQ multiplex PCR, lists solely in-frame clones and lacks some. The table includes approximately 230,000 clones, 75% to 95% detected once. Sample: PBMCs or T cells enriched from blood (not recorded which). The source is a woman between 18 and 29 years old who had recovered from COVID-19.

This clone was observed a single time. V is TRBV3-1 (or the pseudogene TRBV3-2) and J is TRBJ1-1; 8 bases agree with TRBD1. Germline values: CDR1 LGHDT, CDR2 YNNKEL (reference sequence). The ends lost 4 bases at V and 6 bases at J; junction bases unmatched: 7. This CDR3 is 14 amino acids long. The CDR3 nucleotides are TGTGCCAGCAGCCTTACTGGACAGGGACCTGAAGCTTTCTTT. Translation: CASSLTGQGPEAFF.

V and J are TRBV6-5 and TRBJ1-2, with TRBD1 identical over 7 bases. This CDR3 has 13 amino acids. After removal of 8 bases from V and 3 bases from J, the junction contained 6 bases not matched to a gene. In germline, CDR1 is MNHEY, CDR2 SVGAGI. The CDR3: CASHSGGYYGYTF. The CDR3 DNA reads TGTGCCAGCCATTCAGGGGGATACTATGGCTACACCTTC.

V and J are TRBV15 and TRBJ1-4, with 8 bases lining up with TRBD1. Germline CDR1 LNHNV, CDR2 YYDKDF (reference sequence). The CDR3 spans 14 residues. The J segment lost 10 bases and the V segment lost 9 bases, leaving 13 bases of the junction unmatched. CDR3 sequence (DNA): TGTGCCACTGATGTAGACAGGGGCGGGGGAAAACTGTTTTTT. Amino acids: CATDVDRGGGKLFF.

This clone was seen just once. The V gene is TRBV28, the J gene TRBJ2-5; the match to TRBD1 covers 8 bases. Germline V gene sequence: CDR1 MDHEN, CDR2 SYDVKM. CDR3 length: 15 residues. Germline trimming cut 4 bases from V and 3 bases from J; bases unmatched to any gene: 7. The CDR3 is CASSSTDRAKETQYF. DNA of the CDR3: TGTGCCAGCAGTTCCACGGACAGGGCGAAAGAGACCCAGTACTTC.

The rearrangement joins TRBV7-9 to TRBJ1-1; TRBD1 matches 9 bases. The CDR3 spans 12 residues. CDR1 is SEHNR and CDR2 is FQNEAQ in the germline V gene (reference sequence). The CDR3 DNA sequence: TGTGCGGGGACAGGGCTTAACACTGAAGCTTTCTTT. This translates into CAGTGLNTEAFF.

The gene calls are TRBV5-1 and TRBJ2-6; tentative D call: TRBD1 (6 bases). The CDR3 runs to 17 residues. Germline V CDR1 and CDR2: SGHRS, YFSETQ. V gave up 0 bases and J gave up 4 bases, with 14 bases separating them. CDR3 DNA sequence: TGCGCCAGCAGCTTGGGGAACACAGGGTTCGGGGCCAACGTCCTGACTTTC. As protein: CASSLGNTGFGANVLTF.

The rearrangement uses TRBV28 and TRBJ1-5, with D tentatively TRBD1 (5 bases). The length of the CDR3 is 14 residues. The V gene's germline CDR1 is MDHEN and CDR2 SYDVKM. V lost 3 bases and J lost 6, with 12 bases in between. The CDR3 loop reads CASSFGGTGQPQHF. The CDR3, as DNA: TGTGCCAGCAGTTTCGGGGGAACAGGTCAGCCCCAGCATTTT.

Comments on this clone: At the DNA level, this CDR3 is encoded by other sequences in the same sample as well. V and J are TRBV19 and TRBJ1-1; the D gene is possibly TRBD1 (5 bases). Trimming removed 1 base from V and 8 bases from J, with 5 bases in between. CDR3 length: 11 amino acids. Looked up from germline, CDR1 is LNHDA and CDR2 is SQIVND (reference sequence). The CDR3 loop reads CASSIGTEAFF. As DNA, the CDR3 is TGTGCCAGTAGTATAGGGACAGAAGCTTTCTTT. Full variable domain (outside the CDR3, taken from reference TRBV19 and TRBJ1-1): DGGITQSPKYLFRKEGQNVTLSCEQNLNHDAMYWYRQDPGQGLRLIYYSQIVNDFQKGDIAEGYSVSREKKESFPLTVTSAQKNPTAFYLCASSIGTEAFFGQGTRLTVV.

The chain carries TRBV11-2 and TRBJ2-3; 12 positions agree with TRBD2. Germline CDR1 and CDR2: SGHAT and FQNNGV. The J segment lost 2 bases and the V segment lost 2 bases, leaving 2 bases of the junction unmatched. There are 16 residues in the CDR3. This CDR3 is CASSLPSGRVTDTQYF. The CDR3, as DNA: TGTGCCAGCAGCTTACCTAGCGGGAGGGTCACAGATACGCAGTATTTT.